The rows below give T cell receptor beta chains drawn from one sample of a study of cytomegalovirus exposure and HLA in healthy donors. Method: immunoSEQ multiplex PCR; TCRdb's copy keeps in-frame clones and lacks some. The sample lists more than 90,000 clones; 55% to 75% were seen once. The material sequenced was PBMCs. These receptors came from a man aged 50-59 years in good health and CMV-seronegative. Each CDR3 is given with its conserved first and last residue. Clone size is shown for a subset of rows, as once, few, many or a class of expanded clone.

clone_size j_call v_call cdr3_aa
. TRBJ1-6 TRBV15 CATSARLSSYNSPLHF
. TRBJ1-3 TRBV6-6 CASSYSDRGDTIYF
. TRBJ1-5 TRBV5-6 CASSQTGTDQPQHF
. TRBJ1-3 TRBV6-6 CASTRDRVTGNTIYF
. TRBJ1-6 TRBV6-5 CASSYSTGSPYSPLHF
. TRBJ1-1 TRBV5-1 CASSFDRASEAFF
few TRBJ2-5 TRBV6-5 CASSRTGEETQYF
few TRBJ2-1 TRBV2 CASSGSLTSGGANEQFF
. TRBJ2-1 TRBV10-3 CAIQASGLSNEQFF
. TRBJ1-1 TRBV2 CASSGQGFTEAFF
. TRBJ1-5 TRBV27 CASTGSGNQPQHF
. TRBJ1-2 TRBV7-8 CASTRGGLWGYGYTF
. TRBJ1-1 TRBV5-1 CASSWPGGDTEAFF
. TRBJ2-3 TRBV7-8 CASSSTSGIRDTQYF
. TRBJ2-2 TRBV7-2 CASTYRRGGTPSEGLFF
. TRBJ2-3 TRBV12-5 CASGFRSGSTDTQYF
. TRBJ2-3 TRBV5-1 CASSLTSGRPGTDTQYF
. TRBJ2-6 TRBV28 CASSQWALAGDGANVLTF
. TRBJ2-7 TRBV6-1 CASSDMRPGYEQYF
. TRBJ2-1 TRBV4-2 CASSQMAGAPGEQFF
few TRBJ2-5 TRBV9 CASSPGVLQETQYF
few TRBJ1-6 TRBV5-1 CASSSGQGVWNSPLHF
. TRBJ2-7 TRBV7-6 CASSLGTVNTYEQYF
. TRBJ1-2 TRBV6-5 CASSPRQEDYGYTF
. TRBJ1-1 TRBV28 CASSLSLPQNTEAFF
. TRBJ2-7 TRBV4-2 CASSQVVREAYEQYF
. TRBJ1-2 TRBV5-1 CASSLAGTGAYGYTF
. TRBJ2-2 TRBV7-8 CASSLALAGGKHGELFF
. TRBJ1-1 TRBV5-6 CASSRRGAVAFF
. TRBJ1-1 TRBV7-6 CASSLESRGNTEAFF
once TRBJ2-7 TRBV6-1 CASSEGGGYYEQYF
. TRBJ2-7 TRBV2 CASSGQAYEQYF
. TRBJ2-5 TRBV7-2 CASSPRLAGGRGTQYF
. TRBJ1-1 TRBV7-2 CASSLRGRDTEAFF
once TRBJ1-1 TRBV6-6 CASTLEVNTEAFF
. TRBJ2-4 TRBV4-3 CASSSQATRAAKNIQYF
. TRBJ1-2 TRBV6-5 CASSRGTGYGYTF
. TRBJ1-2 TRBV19 CASKMRFNYGYTF
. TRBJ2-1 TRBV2 CASSGQGAWDEQFF
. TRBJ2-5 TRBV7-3 CASSLTGGPFQYF
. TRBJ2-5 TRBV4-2 CASSRRRGGGQETQYF
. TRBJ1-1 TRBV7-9 CASSLGQANTEAFF
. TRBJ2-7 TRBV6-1 CASTQGSRGPLEQYF
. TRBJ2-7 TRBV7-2 CASSVDRDHEQYF
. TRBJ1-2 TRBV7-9 CASSPSRDRGHGYTF
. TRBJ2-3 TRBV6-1 CASTLGGGPDTQYF
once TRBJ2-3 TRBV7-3 CASSLVGGFTDTQYF
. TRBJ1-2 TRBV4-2 CASSQDKVQGGDYGYTF
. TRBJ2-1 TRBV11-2 CASRKESPHNEQFF
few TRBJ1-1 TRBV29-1 CSSLDGLGAEAFF
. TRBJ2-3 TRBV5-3 CARSLSADTQYF